This T cell receptor beta chain derives from a study of identical twins. The cDNA had a unique molecular identifier and a template-switch universal primer site. TCRdb fed the 5' RACE reads into MiXCR, producing one record per CDR3 protein. The sample shows 700,000 or so distinct CDR3 sequences, over 8.5% of them seen only once. CDR1 is LGHNA and CDR2 is YSLEER in the germline V gene. The length of the CDR3 is 15 residues. With V trimmed by 1 base and J by 4 bases, 6 bases remained unmatched. These records were also assigned to another study, of yellow fever vaccine responses in identical twins.

The source of this sequence is a young woman in good health. The chain is built from TRBV4-3 and TRBJ2-5; 7 bases line up with TRBD1. Sequenced material: PBMCs. As DNA, the CDR3 is TGCGCCAGCAGCCAAGGCGACAGGGCCGGAGAGACCCAGTACTTC. Translation gives CASSQGDRAGETQYF.